This T cell receptor (beta chain) was sequenced for a study of spatial heterogeneity in lung cancer. TCRdb reanalysed the 5' RACE reads using MiXCR and keeps one entry per CDR3 protein. The sample lists 2,500 to 4,000 distinct CDR3 sequences, 2.5% to 4% seen once, with 16% in the top ten. The germline V gene encodes CDR1 SGHTA and CDR2 FQGNSA. This CDR3 is built from 17 residues. The V gene end was trimmed by 2 bases and the J gene end by 2 bases; junction bases not matched to a gene: 8. Findings and limits, study-wide: In tumors, expanded intratumoral alpha and beta TCR counts tracked mutation counts.

The time point denotes: sample taken at primary tumor resection. This clonotype ranks as large. What it binds is unknown. This receptor was obtained from a male donor with early-stage non-small cell lung cancer. The genes are TRBV7-2 and TRBJ2-3, with TRBD2 identical over 9 bases. The sample was lung tumor tissue, taken at surgery. Here the CDR3 reads CASSLPERGEHTDTQYF. As DNA, the CDR3 is TGTGCCAGCAGCTTACCGGAGCGGGGGGAACACACAGATACGCAGTATTTT.